A single sample is the source of the 22 T cell receptor beta chains below, sequenced in a study of blood T cell repertoires in COVID-19. Using immunoSEQ multiplex PCR, the repertoire was profiled, and TCRdb retains in-frame clones only, with some absent. There are around 150,000 clones in the sample; approximately 92% occur only once, and approximately 5% lies in the top ten. The sequenced sample consisted of peripheral blood. These receptors originate from a man between 25 and 39 years old with COVID-19, enrolled during active disease.

This chain uses TRBV6-5 with TRBJ2-5; D gene unclear. Germline V gene sequence: CDR1 MNHEY, CDR2 SVGAGI. Trimming cost V 0 bases and J 5 bases, with 7 bases left between them. The CDR3 extends over 13 amino acids. For the CDR3, the DNA is TGTGCCAGCAGTTACTCTGTCTCGGAGACCCAGTACTTC. Encoded protein: CASSYSVSETQYF.

The V gene is TRBV18, the J gene TRBJ2-2; 14 nucleotides agree with TRBD2. Trimming removed 4 bases from V and 1 base from J; junction bases left unmatched: 11. CDR1 and CDR2 (germline): KGHSH, LQKENI. There are 20 residues in the CDR3. The CDR3 coding sequence is TGTGCCAGCTCACAACTTCCGGGACTAGCGGGAGCGCTGAACACCGGGGAGCTGTTTTTT. Translating it yields CASSQLPGLAGALNTGELFF.

V usage is TRBV6-4 and J usage is TRBJ2-1; possibly TRBD2 for D (6 bases). The V and J ends lost 4 bases and 9 bases respectively, with 13 bases between them. CDR1 is MRHNA and CDR2 is SNTAGT in the germline V gene. The length of the CDR3 is 13 residues. In DNA, the CDR3 is TGTGCCAGCAGTGGCAGGGTCGGGGGTGAGCAGTTCTTC. It translates to CASSGRVGGEQFF.

The gene calls are TRBV6-6 and TRBJ2-7; the match to TRBD1 covers 9 bases. CDR1 is MNHNY, CDR2 SVGAGI, per germline (reference sequence). V trimming: 7 bases; J trimming: 0 bases; junction bases outside the gene matches: 4. The CDR3 spans 14 residues. The CDR3 nucleotides are TGTGCCAGCAAGCCGGGACAGGGCTCCTACGAGCAGTACTTC. Translation: CASKPGQGSYEQYF.

The rearrangement links TRBV25-1 to TRBJ1-5; the match to TRBD1 covers 7 bases. V trimming: 5 bases; J trimming: 0 bases; junction bases outside the gene matches: 4. The germline CDR1 and CDR2 sequences are MGHDK and SYGVNS. The CDR3 covers 15 residues. As DNA, the CDR3 is TGTGCCAGCAGTAGACAGGGTAATAGCAATCAGCCCCAGCATTTT. Encoded protein: CASSRQGNSNQPQHF.

The J gene is TRBJ1-5, the V gene TRBV12-3 or TRBV12-4; a possible D gene is TRBD1 (5 bases). CDR3 length: 13 amino acids. The ends were cut back, 7 bases at V and 6 bases at J, with 13 bases in the middle. DNA of the CDR3: TGTGCCAGCACCGGGCCGGGGGGTCAGCCCCAGCATTTT. Encoded protein: CASTGPGGQPQHF.

This clone has more than one count but fewer than ten. The V and J genes are TRBV5-1 and TRBJ2-2, with 12 bases that match TRBD1. V lost 4 bases to trimming and J lost 4 bases; unmatched junction nucleotides: 5. Germline assignment: CDR1 SGHRS and CDR2 YFSETQ. This CDR3 contains 16 residues. Written as DNA, the CDR3 is TGCGCCAGCAGCCCAGGGACAGGGGGCCTCACCGGGGAGCTGTTTTTT. Its translation is CASSPGTGGLTGELFF.

The gene calls are TRBV9 and TRBJ2-7, with D hard to call. The CDR3 contains 12 residues. CDR1 SGDLS and CDR2 YYNGEE come from the germline V gene. V lost 4 bases and J lost 2, with 7 bases in between. CDR3 bases: TGTGCCAGCAGCCCCGGAGCCTACGAGCAGTACTTC. This codes for CASSPGAYEQYF. Using reference TRBV9 and TRBJ2-7 for the parts outside the CDR3, the full variable domain is DSGVTQTPKHLITATGQRVTLRCSPRSGDLSVYWYQQSLDQGLQFLIQYYNGEERAKGNILERFSAQQFPDLHSELNLSSLELGDSALYFCASSPGAYEQYFGPGTRLTVT.

J is TRBJ2-1 and V is TRBV7-7; tentatively, D is TRBD1 (6 bases). V was trimmed by 5 bases and J by 6 bases, leaving 11 bases between them. The length of the CDR3 is 13 residues. Germline CDR1 is SSHAT and CDR2 is FNYEAQ (reference sequence). This CDR3 is CASSPEDSNEQFF. The CDR3 nucleotides read TGTGCCAGCAGCCCGGAGGACAGCAATGAGCAGTTCTTC.

The V and J genes are TRBV7-9 and TRBJ1-5; tentatively, D is TRBD1 (6 bases). Germline-derived CDR1 and CDR2 are SEHNR and FQNEAQ (reference sequence). V dropped 5 bases and J dropped 4 bases, with 9 bases sitting between them. The CDR3 totals 13 residues. CDR3 in amino acids: CASSADSNQPQHF. The CDR3 nucleotides are TGTGCCAGCAGCGCGGACAGTAATCAGCCCCAGCATTTT. The full variable domain, in which reference TRBV7-9 and TRBJ1-5 provide the parts outside the CDR3, is DTGVSQNPRHKITKRGQNVTFRCDPISEHNRLYWYRQTLGQGPEFLTYFQNEAQLEKSRLLSDRFSAERPKGSFSTLEIQRTEQGDSAMYLCASSADSNQPQHFGDGTRLSIL.

The chain recombines TRBV19 with TRBJ1-2; no reliable D call. V was trimmed by 7 bases and J by 3 bases, leaving 9 bases between them. Per germline, CDR1 LNHDA and CDR2 SQIVND (reference sequence). The CDR3 is 12 residues long. The CDR3, as DNA: TGTGCCAGTACTAAGGAGGACTATGGCTACACCTTC. It is translated as CASTKEDYGYTF.

The chain links TRBV6-2 or TRBV6-3 to TRBJ2-7; weak D call: TRBD1 (6 bases). Germline V gives CDR1 MNHEY, CDR2 SVGEGT. V lost 6 bases and J lost 5, with 8 bases in between. The CDR3 spans 11 residues. DNA for the CDR3: TGTGCCAGCAGCCACAGGGACGAGCAGTACTTC. Translation gives CASSHRDEQYF.

The chain has TRBV6-5 and TRBJ2-7; 14 positions match TRBD2. CDR1 and CDR2 from the germline V gene are MNHEY and SVGAGI. Germline trimming cut 10 bases from V and 5 bases from J; bases unmatched to any gene: 4. The CDR3 totals 13 residues. The CDR3 nucleotides read TGTGCCATTCAGACTAGCGGGAGGGACGAGCAGTACTTC. It yields the protein CAIQTSGRDEQYF.

The chain recombines TRBV11-3 with TRBJ1-1, with D possibly TRBD1 on 5 matching bases. Germline CDR1 reads SGHNT; CDR2 reads YENEEA. The CDR3 is made up of 14 amino acids. V was shortened by 2 bases and J by 4 bases, with 11 bases between the two germline ends. The CDR3 DNA follows: TGTGCCAGCAGCTTAAATACAGGTTCCACTGAAGCTTTCTTT. It is translated as CASSLNTGSTEAFF.

This clone was counted a few times. The V gene is TRBV10-3, the J gene TRBJ1-5; 10 nucleotides align to TRBD1. The trim removed 8 bases at V and 5 bases at J, leaving 3 bases unmatched. CDR1 and CDR2 from the germline V gene are ENHRY and SYGVKD. CDR3 length: 13 amino acids. The CDR3 nucleotides read TGTGCCATCGCCGGGACAGGGGATCAGCCCCAGCATTTT. Its translation: CAIAGTGDQPQHF.

The chain links TRBV11-2 to TRBJ1-4; tentative D call: TRBD1 (5 bases). The CDR3 contains 14 residues. CDR1 and CDR2 from the germline V gene are SGHAT and FQNNGV. V lost 5 bases and J lost 1, with 8 bases in between. CDR3 nucleotide sequence: TGTGCCAGCAGCCAGGGTATAACTAATGAAAAACTGTTTTTT. Translated, it gives CASSQGITNEKLFF.

The genes are TRBV9 and TRBJ2-6, with D possibly matching TRBD1 (5 bases). Trimming stripped 2 bases from V and 4 bases from J, with 10 bases between. Per the germline V gene, CDR1 is SGDLS and CDR2 is YYNGEE. There are 15 residues in the CDR3. The CDR3 here is CASSVAGSGANVLTF. The CDR3 nucleotides are TGTGCCAGCAGCGTCGCAGGGTCAGGGGCCAACGTCCTGACTTTC. The complete variable domain, with remaining parts taken from reference TRBV9 and TRBJ2-6, reads DSGVTQTPKHLITATGQRVTLRCSPRSGDLSVYWYQQSLDQGLQFLIQYYNGEERAKGNILERFSAQQFPDLHSELNLSSLELGDSALYFCASSVAGSGANVLTFGAGSRLTVL.

The rearrangement links TRBV11-3 to TRBJ2-5; the D is unclear. The length of the CDR3 is 15 residues. Germline V gene sequence: CDR1 SGHNT, CDR2 YENEEA. V shed 1 base and J shed 3 bases, with 12 bases lying between them. In DNA form, the CDR3 reads TGTGCCAGCAGCTTAGGTCGCGCAGGAAAAGAGACCCAGTACTTC. Translated, it gives CASSLGRAGKETQYF.

V usage is TRBV7-2 and J usage is TRBJ2-7; no definite D call. The V and J ends lost 5 bases and 2 bases respectively, with 19 bases between them. Germline CDR1 and CDR2: SGHTA and FQGNSA. The length of the CDR3 is 16 residues. The CDR3 sequence: CASSQALRQVAYEQYF. The CDR3 region has the DNA TGTGCCAGCAGCCAGGCTCTTAGGCAGGTGGCCTACGAGCAGTACTTC.

V and J are TRBV5-8 and TRBJ2-5; TRBD1 is a possible D gene (6 bases). CDR1 is SGHTS and CDR2 is YDEGEE in the germline V gene. The CDR3 has 14 amino acids. The V and J ends lost 4 bases and 5 bases respectively, with 15 bases between them. The CDR3 loop reads CASSTQGGLETQYF. As DNA, the CDR3 is TGTGCCAGCAGCACACAAGGGGGATTGGAGACCCAGTACTTC. The full variable domain, completed using reference TRBV5-8 and TRBJ2-5, is EAGVTQSPTHLIKTRGQQATLRCSPISGHTSVYWYQQALGLGLQFLLWYDEGEERNRGNFPPRFSGRQFPNYSSELNVNALELEDSALYLCASSTQGGLETQYFGPGTRLLVL.

This clone was detected a few times. The J gene is TRBJ1-5, the V gene TRBV3-1 (or the pseudogene TRBV3-2), with D possibly TRBD1 on 6 matching bases. The CDR3 extends over 14 amino acids. Deletions cut 4 bases from V and 3 bases from J, with 10 bases between. Germline CDR1 is LGHDT and CDR2 is YNNKEL (reference sequence). The CDR3 here is CASSPHRVNQPQHF. DNA of the CDR3: TGTGCCAGCAGCCCCCACAGGGTCAATCAGCCCCAGCATTTT.

DNA for the CDR3: TGTGCCAGCACACGAATTTTGGGGGACATCGAAGCCTACGAGCAGTACTTC. As protein: CASTRILGDIEAYEQYF. The chain links TRBV5-5 to TRBJ2-7, with a weak D call TRBD1 (6 bases). This CDR3 contains 17 residues. CDR1 SGHKS and CDR2 YYEKEE come from the germline V gene (reference sequence). Trimming cost V 6 bases and J 2 bases, with 24 bases left between them. The full variable domain, rest sourced from reference TRBV5-5 and TRBJ2-7, is DAGVTQSPTHLIKTRGQQVTLRCSPISGHKSVSWYQQVLGQGPQFIFQYYEKEERGRGNFPDRFSARQFPNYSSELNVNALLLGDSALYLCASTRILGDIEAYEQYFGPGTRLTVT.